This T cell receptor (beta chain) stems from a study of CD8 T cells in ankylosing spondylitis. Notes on the study in general: Characteristic of ankylosing spondylitis blood, it appeared, was a TCR beta motif comprising several highly homologous variants. Significant enrichment of disease-linked clones was reported in matched ankylosing spondylitis synovial fluid.

Quantitative molecular-barcoded 5'-RACE generated the TCR beta libraries. TCRdb re-derived calls from the 5' RACE reads in MiXCR, one entry per CDR3 protein. Of about 840,000 distinct CDR3 sequences listed, about 12% were seen once; the top ten hold more than 0.5%. The V gene's germline CDR1 is SGHRS and CDR2 YFSETQ. The CDR3 runs to 13 residues. Trimming took 5 bases from V and 1 from J; bases not matched to a gene: 2. As concerns this clonotype: Its antigen remains unknown.

The chain joins TRBV5-1 to TRBJ2-7, with 8 bases that match TRBD1. The receptor's source is a male donor with ankylosing spondylitis. The specimen sequenced was blood, either unsorted or a sorted T cell fraction (not recorded which). The chain's CDR3 is CASRDRESYEQYF. CDR3 sequence (DNA): TGCGCCAGCAGGGACAGGGAGTCCTACGAGCAGTACTTC.